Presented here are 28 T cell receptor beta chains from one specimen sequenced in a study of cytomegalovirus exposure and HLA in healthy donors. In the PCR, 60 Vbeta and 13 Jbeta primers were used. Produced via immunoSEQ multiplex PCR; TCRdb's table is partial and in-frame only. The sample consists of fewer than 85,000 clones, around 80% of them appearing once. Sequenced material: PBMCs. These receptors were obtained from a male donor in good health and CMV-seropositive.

CDR3 sequence reads: CASSDPSGRRTDTQYF. DNA of the CDR3: TGTGCCAGCAGTGATCCTAGCGGGAGGCGCACAGATACGCAGTATTTT. This chain connects TRBV6-1 to TRBJ2-3; TRBD2 aligns across 11 bases. Trimming at V came to 3 bases and at J to 1 base, leaving 3 bases not matched to a gene. CDR1 and CDR2 (germline): MNHNS, SASEGT. The CDR3 spans 16 residues.

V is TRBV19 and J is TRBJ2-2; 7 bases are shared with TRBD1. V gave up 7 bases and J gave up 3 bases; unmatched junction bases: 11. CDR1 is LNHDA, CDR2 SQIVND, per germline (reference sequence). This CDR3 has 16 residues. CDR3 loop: CASTVAGGRYTGELFF. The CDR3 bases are TGTGCCAGTACCGTTGCAGGGGGAAGGTACACCGGGGAGCTGTTTTTT.

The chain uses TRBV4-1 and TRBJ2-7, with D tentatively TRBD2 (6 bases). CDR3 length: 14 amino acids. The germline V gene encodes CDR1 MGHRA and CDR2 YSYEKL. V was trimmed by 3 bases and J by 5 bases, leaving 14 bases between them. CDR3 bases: TGCGCCAGCAGCCATCCCGGGGACTTCAACGAGCAGTACTTC. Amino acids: CASSHPGDFNEQYF.

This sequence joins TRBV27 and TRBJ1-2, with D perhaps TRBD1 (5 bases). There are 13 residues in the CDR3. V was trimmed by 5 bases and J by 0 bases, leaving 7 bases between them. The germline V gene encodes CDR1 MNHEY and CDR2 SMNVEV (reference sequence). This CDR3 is CASSRQSNYGYTF. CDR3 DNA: TGTGCCAGCAGTCGACAGTCTAACTATGGCTACACCTTC.

DNA for the CDR3: TGTGCCAGCTCACCTCTCGGGACAGGGCCAGATACGCAGTATTTT. Residues: CASSPLGTGPDTQYF. The gene calls are TRBV18 and TRBJ2-3, with 9 bases aligning to TRBD1. This CDR3 is 15 amino acids long. Germline loops: CDR1 KGHSH, CDR2 LQKENI. The trim removed 3 bases at V and 4 bases at J, leaving 5 bases unmatched.

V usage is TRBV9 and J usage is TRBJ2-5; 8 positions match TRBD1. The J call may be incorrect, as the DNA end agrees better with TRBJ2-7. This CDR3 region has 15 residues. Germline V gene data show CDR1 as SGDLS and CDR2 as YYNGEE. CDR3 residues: CASSETGTGSYEQYF. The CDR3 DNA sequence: TGTGCCAGCAGCGAAACCGGGACAGGCTCCTACGAGCAGTACTTC.

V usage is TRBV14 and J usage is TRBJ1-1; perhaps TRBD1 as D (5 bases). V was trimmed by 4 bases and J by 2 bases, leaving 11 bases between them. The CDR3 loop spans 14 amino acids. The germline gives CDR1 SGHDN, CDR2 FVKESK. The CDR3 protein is CASSPFGGNTEAFF. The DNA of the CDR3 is TGTGCCAGCAGCCCGTTCGGGGGTAACACTGAAGCTTTCTTT.

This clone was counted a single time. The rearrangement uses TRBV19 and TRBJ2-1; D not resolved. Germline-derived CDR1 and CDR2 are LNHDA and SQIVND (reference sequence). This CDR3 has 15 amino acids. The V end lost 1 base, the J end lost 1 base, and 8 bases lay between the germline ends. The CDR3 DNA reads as TGTGCCAGTAGTATAGTCCCACGGTCCTACAATGAGCAGTTCTTC. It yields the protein CASSIVPRSYNEQFF.

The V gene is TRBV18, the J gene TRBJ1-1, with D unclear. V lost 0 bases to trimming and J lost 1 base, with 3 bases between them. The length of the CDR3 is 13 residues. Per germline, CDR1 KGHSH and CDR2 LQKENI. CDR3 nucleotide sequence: TGTGCCAGCTCACCACCCCGGAACACTGAAGCTTTCTTT. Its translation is CASSPPRNTEAFF.

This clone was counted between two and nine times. The CDR3 loop reads CASSLRQSEAFF. The CDR3 bases are TGTGCCAGCAGCCTAAGACAGAGTGAAGCTTTCTTT. The chain couples TRBV11-2 to TRBJ1-1, with D possibly being TRBD1 (5 bases). CDR1 and CDR2 (germline): SGHAT, FQNNGV. The germline V and J ends were trimmed by 5 bases and 7 bases, with 11 bases remaining between them. The CDR3 sequence is 12 residues long.

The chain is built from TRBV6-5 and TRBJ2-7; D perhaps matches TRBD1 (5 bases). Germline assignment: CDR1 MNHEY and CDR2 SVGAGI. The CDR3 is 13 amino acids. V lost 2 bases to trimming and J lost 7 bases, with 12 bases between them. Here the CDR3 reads CASSYPAGREQYF. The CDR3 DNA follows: TGTGCCAGCAGTTACCCCGCAGGGCGGGAGCAGTACTTC.

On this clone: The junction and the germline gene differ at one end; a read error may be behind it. The chain's CDR3 is CGVAGSASGRISYEQYF. The DNA of the CDR3 is TGCGGCGTTGCCGGTTCCGCTAGCGGGAGGATATCCTACGAGCAGTACTTC. The V call is TRBV29-1, the J call TRBJ2-7, with 11 nucleotides matching TRBD2. Germline assignment: CDR1 SQVTM and CDR2 ANQGSEA. The CDR3 runs to 17 residues.

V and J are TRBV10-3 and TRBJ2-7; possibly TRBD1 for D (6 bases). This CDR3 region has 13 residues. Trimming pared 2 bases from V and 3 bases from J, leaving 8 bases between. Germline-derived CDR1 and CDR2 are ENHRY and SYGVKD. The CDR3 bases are TGTGCCATCAGTGAGGGACAGAGCTACGAGCAGTACTTC. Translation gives CAISEGQSYEQYF.

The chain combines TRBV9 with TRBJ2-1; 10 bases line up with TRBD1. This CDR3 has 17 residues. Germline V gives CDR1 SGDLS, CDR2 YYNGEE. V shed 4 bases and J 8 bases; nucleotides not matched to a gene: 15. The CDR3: CASSSRVRQGAGDEQFF. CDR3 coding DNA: TGTGCCAGCAGCTCACGAGTACGACAGGGGGCTGGGGATGAGCAGTTCTTC.

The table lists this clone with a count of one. CDR3 sequence (DNA): TGTGCCAGCAGCTTAAATATTATCGACGAGCAGTACTTC. Translation: CASSLNIIDEQYF. The genes are TRBV11-2 and TRBJ2-7; D not resolved. The CDR3 extends over 13 amino acids. Germline V gene lookup returns CDR1 SGHAT and CDR2 FQNNGV. Trimming shortened V by 2 bases and J by 5 bases, and 10 bases separated the two germline ends.

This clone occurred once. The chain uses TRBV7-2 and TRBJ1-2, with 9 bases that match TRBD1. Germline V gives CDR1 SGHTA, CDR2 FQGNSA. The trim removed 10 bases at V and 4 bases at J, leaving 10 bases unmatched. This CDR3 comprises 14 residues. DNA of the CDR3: TGTGCCATCTCACAGGGGGCTGGCGCCTATGGCTACACCTTC. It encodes CAISQGAGAYGYTF.

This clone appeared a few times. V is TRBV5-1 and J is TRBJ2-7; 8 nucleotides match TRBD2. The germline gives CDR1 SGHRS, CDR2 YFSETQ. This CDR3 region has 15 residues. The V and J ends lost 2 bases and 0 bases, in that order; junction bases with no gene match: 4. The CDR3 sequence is CASSFGSGASYEQYF. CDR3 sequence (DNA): TGCGCCAGCAGCTTTGGTAGCGGGGCCTCCTACGAGCAGTACTTC.

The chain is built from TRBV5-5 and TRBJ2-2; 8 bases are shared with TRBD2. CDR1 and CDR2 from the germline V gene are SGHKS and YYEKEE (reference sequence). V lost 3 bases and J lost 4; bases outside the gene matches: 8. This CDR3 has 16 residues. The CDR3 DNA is TGTGCCAGCAGCTCGGGGGGGGGACATCTCACCGGGGAGCTGTTTTTT. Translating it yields CASSSGGGHLTGELFF.

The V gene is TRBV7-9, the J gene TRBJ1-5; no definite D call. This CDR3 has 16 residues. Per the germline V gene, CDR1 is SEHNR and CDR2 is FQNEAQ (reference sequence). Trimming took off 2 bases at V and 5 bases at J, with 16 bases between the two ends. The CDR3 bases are TGTGCCAGCAGCTTACAGTCAGGCAGGTCCTATCAGCCCCAGCATTTT. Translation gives CASSLQSGRSYQPQHF.

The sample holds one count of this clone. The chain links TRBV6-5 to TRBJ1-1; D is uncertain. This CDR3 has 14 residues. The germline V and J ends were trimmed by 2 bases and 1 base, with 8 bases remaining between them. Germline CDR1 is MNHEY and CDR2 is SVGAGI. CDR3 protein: CASSYDSRNTEAFF. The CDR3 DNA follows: TGTGCCAGCAGTTACGATTCCAGGAACACTGAAGCTTTCTTT.

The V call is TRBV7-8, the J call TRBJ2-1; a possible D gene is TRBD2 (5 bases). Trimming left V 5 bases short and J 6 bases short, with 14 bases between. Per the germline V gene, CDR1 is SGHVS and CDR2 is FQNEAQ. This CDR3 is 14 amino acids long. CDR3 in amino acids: CASSRTELLNEQFF. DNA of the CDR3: TGTGCCAGCAGCCGGACTGAGCTTCTCAATGAGCAGTTCTTC.

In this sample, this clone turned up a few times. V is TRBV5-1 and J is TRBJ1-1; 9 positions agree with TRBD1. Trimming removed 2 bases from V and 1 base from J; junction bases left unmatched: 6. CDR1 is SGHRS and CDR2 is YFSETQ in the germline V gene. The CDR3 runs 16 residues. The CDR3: CASSFVGTGKNTEAFF. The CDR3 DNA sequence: TGCGCCAGCAGCTTTGTAGGGACAGGGAAGAACACTGAAGCTTTCTTT.

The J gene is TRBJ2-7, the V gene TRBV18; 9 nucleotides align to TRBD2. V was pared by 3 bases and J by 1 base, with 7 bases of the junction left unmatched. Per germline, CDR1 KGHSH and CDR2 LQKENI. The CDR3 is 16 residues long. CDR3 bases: TGTGCCAGCTCACCCGCGCTAGCGGGAAGATCCTACGAGCAGTACTTC. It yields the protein CASSPALAGRSYEQYF.

For the CDR3, the DNA is TGTGCCAGCAGACCCCGACTAGCGGGCTACACAGATACGCAGTATTTT. This codes for CASRPRLAGYTDTQYF. The rearrangement links TRBV7-9 to TRBJ2-3; 10 bases fit TRBD2. The ends lost 6 bases at V and 2 bases at J; junction bases unmatched: 8. The CDR3 extends over 16 amino acids. Germline CDR1 SEHNR, CDR2 FQNEAQ (reference sequence).

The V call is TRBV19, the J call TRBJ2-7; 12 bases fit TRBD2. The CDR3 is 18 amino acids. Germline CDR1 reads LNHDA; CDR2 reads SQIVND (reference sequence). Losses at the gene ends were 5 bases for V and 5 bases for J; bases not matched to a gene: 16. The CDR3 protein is CASSENPAGLAGRNEQYF. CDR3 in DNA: TGTGCCAGTAGTGAGAACCCCGCCGGACTAGCGGGAAGAAACGAGCAGTACTTC.

CDR3 DNA: TGTGCCAGCGGGCCGGGGTCTGCAACTAATGAAAAACTGTTTTTT. As protein: CASGPGSATNEKLFF. This sequence joins TRBV6-5 and TRBJ1-4; D is uncertain. From germline, CDR1 is MNHEY and CDR2 SVGAGI. CDR3 length: 15 amino acids. The V and J ends lost 8 bases and 0 bases respectively, with 13 bases between them.

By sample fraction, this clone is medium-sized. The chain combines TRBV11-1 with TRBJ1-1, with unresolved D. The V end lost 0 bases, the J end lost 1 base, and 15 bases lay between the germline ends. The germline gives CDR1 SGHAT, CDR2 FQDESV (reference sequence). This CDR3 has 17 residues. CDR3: CASSLATRAGWNTEAFF. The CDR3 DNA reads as TGTGCCAGCAGCTTAGCGACCCGAGCGGGTTGGAACACTGAAGCTTTCTTT.

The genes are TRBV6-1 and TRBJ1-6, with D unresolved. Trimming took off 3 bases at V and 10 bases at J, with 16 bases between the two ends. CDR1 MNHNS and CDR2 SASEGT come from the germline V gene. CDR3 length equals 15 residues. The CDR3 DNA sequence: TGTGCCAGCAGTGAGAATCCCTTGGGCAGATCACCCCTCCACTTT. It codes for CASSENPLGRSPLHF.